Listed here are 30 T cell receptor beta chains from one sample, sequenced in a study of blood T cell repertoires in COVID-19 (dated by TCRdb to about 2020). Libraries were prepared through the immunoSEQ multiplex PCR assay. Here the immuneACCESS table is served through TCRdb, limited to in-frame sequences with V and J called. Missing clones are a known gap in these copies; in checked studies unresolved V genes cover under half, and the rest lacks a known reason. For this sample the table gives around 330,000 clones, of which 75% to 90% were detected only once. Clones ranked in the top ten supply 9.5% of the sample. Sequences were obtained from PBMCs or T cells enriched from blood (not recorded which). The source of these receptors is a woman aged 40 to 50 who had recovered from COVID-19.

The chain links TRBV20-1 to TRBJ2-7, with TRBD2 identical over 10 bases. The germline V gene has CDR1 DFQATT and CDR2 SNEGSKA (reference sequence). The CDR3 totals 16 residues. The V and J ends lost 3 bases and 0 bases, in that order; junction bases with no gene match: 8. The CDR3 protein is CSASGASGSSSYEQYF. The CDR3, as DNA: TGCAGTGCTAGTGGGGCTAGCGGGAGTTCCTCCTACGAGCAGTACTTC.

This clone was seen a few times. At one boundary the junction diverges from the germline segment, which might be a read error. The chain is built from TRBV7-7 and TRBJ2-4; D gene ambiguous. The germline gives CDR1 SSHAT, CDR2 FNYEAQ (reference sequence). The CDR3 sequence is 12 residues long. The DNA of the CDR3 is TGTGCTAGCAGCCAAAGAGGAAACATTCAGTACTTC. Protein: CASSQRGNIQYF.

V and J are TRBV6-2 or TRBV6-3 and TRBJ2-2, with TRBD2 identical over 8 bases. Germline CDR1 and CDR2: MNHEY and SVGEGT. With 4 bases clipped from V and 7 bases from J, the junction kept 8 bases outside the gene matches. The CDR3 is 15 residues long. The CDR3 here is CASSSGGGFSGELFF. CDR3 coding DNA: TGTGCCAGCAGTTCCGGCGGGGGGTTCAGCGGGGAGCTGTTTTTT.

The DNA for the CDR3 is TGTGCCAGCAGCTTCCCCTACGAGGGCGGCACTGAAGCTTTCTTT. Protein sequence: CASSFPYEGGTEAFF. J is TRBJ1-1 and V is TRBV11-3; no definite D call. CDR1 is SGHNT and CDR2 is YENEEA in the germline V gene. There are 15 residues in the CDR3. Trimming stripped 3 bases from V and 4 bases from J, with 15 bases between.

CDR3 DNA sequence: TGTGCCAGCAGGCGACAGGGGGGTGAGCAGTTCTTC. Translating it yields CASRRQGGEQFF. This chain uses TRBV12-3 or TRBV12-4 with TRBJ2-1; TRBD1 matches 9 bases. Trimming cost V 6 bases and J 9 bases; bases outside gene matches: 3. The CDR3 sequence is 12 residues long.

The CDR3 sequence is CASSIGGGTGELFF. DNA of the CDR3: TGTGCCAGTAGTATCGGGGGGGGCACCGGGGAGCTGTTTTTT. J is TRBJ2-2 and V is TRBV19; 8 nucleotides align to TRBD2. The germline CDR1 and CDR2 sequences are LNHDA and SQIVND (reference sequence). This CDR3 is built from 14 residues. V lost 3 bases to trimming and J lost 4 bases; unmatched junction nucleotides: 1.

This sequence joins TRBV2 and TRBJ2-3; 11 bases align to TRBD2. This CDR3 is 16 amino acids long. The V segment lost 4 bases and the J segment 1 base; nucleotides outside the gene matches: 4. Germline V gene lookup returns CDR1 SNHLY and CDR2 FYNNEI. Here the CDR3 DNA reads TGTGCCAGCAGTGGGGGGACTAGCGGAGGCACAGATACGCAGTATTTT. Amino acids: CASSGGTSGGTDTQYF.

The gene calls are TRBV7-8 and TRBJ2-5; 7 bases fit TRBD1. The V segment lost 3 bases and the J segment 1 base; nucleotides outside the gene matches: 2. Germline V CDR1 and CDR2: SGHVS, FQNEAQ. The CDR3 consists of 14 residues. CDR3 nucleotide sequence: TGTGCCAGCAGCTTCGGGACAGTCCAAGAGACCCAGTACTTC. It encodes CASSFGTVQETQYF.

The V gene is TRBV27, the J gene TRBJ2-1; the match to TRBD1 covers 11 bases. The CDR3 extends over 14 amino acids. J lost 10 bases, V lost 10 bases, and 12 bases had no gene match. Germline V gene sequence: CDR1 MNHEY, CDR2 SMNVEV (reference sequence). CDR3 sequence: CAIMDRGLPWEQFF. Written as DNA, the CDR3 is TGTGCCATTATGGACAGGGGGCTTCCGTGGGAGCAGTTCTTC.

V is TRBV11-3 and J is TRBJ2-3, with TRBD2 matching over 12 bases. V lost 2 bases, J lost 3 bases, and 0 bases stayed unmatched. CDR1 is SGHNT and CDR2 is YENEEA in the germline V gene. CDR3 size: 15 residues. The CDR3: CASSLLAGGTDTQYF. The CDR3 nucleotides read TGTGCCAGCAGCTTACTAGCGGGGGGGACAGATACGCAGTATTTT.

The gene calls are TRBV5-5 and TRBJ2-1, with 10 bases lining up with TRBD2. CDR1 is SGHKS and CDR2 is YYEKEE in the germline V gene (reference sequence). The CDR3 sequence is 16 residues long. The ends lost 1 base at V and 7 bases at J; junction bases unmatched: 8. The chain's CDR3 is CASSLYLSSGSNEQFF. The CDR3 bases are TGTGCCAGCAGCTTGTATCTTTCTAGCGGGAGTAATGAGCAGTTCTTC.

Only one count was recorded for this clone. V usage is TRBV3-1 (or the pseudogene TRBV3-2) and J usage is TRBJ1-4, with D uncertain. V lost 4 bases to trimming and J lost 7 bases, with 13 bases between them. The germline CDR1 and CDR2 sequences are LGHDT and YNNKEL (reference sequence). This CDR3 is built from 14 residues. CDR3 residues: CASSPLGRREKLFF. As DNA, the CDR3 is TGTGCCAGCAGCCCATTAGGGAGGCGTGAAAAACTGTTTTTT.

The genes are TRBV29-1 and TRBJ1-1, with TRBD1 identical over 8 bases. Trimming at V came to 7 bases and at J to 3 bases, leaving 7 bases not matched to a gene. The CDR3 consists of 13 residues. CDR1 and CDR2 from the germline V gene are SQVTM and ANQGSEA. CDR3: CSGNQGADTEAFF. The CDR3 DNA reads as TGCAGCGGAAATCAGGGGGCTGACACTGAAGCTTTCTTT.

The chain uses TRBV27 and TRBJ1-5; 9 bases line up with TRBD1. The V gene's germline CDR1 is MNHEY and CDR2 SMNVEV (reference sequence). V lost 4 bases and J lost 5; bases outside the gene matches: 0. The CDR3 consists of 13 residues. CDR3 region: CASSWTGDQPQHF. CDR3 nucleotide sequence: TGTGCCAGCAGTTGGACAGGGGATCAGCCCCAGCATTTT.

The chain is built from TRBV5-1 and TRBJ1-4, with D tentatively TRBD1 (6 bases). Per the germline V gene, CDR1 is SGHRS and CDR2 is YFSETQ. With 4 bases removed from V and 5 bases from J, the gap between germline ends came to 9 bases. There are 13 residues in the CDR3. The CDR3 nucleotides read TGCGCCAGCAGCCCCGGACAGAATGAAAAACTGTTTTTT. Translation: CASSPGQNEKLFF.

CDR3 nucleotides: TGCAGCGTGTATCGACAGGGGCTTGCAGCTTTCTTT. Translated: CSVYRQGLAAFF. V usage is TRBV29-1 and J usage is TRBJ1-1; 8 bases match TRBD1. V lost 6 bases and J lost 10; bases outside the gene matches: 10. This CDR3 is 12 amino acids long. The germline CDR1 and CDR2 sequences are SQVTM and ANQGSEA.

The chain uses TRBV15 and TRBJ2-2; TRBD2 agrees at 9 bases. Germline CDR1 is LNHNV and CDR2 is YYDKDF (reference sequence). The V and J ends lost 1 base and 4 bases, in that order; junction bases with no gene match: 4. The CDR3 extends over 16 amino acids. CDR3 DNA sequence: TGTGCCACCAGCAGAGGCGGCGGGAGGGTCACCGGGGAGCTGTTTTTT. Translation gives CATSRGGGRVTGELFF.

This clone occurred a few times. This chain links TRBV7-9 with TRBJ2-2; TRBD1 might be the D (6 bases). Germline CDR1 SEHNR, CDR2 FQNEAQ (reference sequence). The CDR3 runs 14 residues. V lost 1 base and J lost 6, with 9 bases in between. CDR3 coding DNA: TGTGCCAGCAGCTTAGACAGGGCTTCCGGGGAGCTGTTTTTT. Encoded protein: CASSLDRASGELFF.

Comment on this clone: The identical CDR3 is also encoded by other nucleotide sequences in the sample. The CDR3 bases are TGTGCCACCAGTGATCTATATGGCTACACCTTC. Its protein is CATSDLYGYTF. The V and J genes are TRBV24-1 and TRBJ1-2; no clear D. This CDR3 comprises 11 residues. Germline V lookup: CDR1 KGHDR, CDR2 SFDVKD. Between the trimmed V and J ends, which lost 3 bases and 5 bases, there was a span of 3 bases.

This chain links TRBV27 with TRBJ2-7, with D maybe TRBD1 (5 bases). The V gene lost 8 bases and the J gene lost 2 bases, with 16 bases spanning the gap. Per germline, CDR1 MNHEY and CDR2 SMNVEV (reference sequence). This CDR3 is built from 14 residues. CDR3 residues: CASQAWVGAYEQYF. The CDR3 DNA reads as TGTGCCAGCCAGGCGTGGGTAGGGGCCTACGAGCAGTACTTC.

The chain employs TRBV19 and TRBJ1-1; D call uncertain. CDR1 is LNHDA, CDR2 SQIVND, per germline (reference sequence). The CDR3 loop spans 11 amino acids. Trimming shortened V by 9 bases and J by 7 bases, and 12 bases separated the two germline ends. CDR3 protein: CASVAVDEAFF. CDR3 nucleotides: TGTGCCAGCGTAGCGGTGGATGAAGCTTTCTTT.

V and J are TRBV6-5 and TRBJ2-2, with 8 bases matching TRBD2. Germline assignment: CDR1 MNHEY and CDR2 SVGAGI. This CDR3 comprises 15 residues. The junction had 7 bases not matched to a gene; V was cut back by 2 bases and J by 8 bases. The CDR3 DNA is TGTGCCAGCAGTTACAGCGGGAGCATAGTGGGGGAGCTGTTTTTT. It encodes CASSYSGSIVGELFF.

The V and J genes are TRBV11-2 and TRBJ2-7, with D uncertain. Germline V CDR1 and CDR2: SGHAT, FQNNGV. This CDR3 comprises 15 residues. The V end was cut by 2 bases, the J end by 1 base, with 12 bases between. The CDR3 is CASSLLESVSYEQYF. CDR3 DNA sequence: TGTGCCAGCAGCTTACTTGAGTCGGTTTCCTACGAGCAGTACTTC. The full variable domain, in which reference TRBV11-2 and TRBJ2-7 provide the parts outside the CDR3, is EAGVAQSPRYKIIEKRQSVAFWCNPISGHATLYWYQQILGQGPKLLIQFQNNGVVDDSQLPKDRFSAERLKGVDSTLKIQPAKLEDSAVYLCASSLLESVSYEQYFGPGTRLTVT.

This CDR3 is CATRDRGSYEQYF. CDR3 bases: TGTGCCACCCGGGACAGGGGCTCCTACGAGCAGTACTTC. The J gene is TRBJ2-7, the V gene TRBV28, with 10 bases matching TRBD1. The CDR3 is made up of 13 amino acids. From germline, CDR1 is MDHEN and CDR2 SYDVKM. V dropped 10 bases and J dropped 0; count of bases not matched to a gene: 3. The full variable domain, its missing parts supplied by reference TRBV28 and TRBJ2-7, is DVKVTQSSRYLVKRTGEKVFLECVQDMDHENMFWYRQDPGLGLRLIYFSYDVKMKEKGDIPEGYSVSREKKERFSLILESASTNQTSMYLCATRDRGSYEQYFGPGTRLTVT.

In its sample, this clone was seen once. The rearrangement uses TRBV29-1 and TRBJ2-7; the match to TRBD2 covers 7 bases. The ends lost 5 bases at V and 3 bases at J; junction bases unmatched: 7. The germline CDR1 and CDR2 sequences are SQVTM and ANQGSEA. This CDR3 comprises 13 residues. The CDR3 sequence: CSVTPGGLYEQYF. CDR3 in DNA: TGCAGCGTTACCCCGGGAGGACTCTACGAGCAGTACTTC.

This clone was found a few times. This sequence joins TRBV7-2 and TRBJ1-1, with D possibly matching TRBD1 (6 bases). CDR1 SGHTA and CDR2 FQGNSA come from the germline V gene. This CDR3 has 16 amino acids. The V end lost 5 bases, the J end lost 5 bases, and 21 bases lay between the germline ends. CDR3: CASSPLDRGYVTEAFF. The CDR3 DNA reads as TGTGCCAGCAGCCCTTTGGACAGAGGCTATGTGACTGAAGCTTTCTTT. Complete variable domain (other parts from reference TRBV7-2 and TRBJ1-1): GAGVSQSPSNKVTEKGKDVELRCDPISGHTALYWYRQSLGQGLEFLIYFQGNSAPDKSGLPSDRFSAERTGGSVSTLTIQRTQQEDSAVYLCASSPLDRGYVTEAFFGQGTRLTVV.

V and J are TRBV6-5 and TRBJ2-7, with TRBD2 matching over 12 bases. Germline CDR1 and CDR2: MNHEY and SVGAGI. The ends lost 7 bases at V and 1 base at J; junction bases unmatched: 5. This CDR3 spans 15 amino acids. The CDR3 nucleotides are TGTGCCAGCACCTTACTAGCGGGGGGTTCCTACGAGCAGTACTTC. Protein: CASTLLAGGSYEQYF.

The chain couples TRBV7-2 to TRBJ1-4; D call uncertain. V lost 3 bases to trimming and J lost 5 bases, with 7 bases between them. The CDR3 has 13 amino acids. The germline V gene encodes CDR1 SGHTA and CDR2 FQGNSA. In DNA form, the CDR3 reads TGTGCCAGCAGCTTCGGTCCGAATGAAAAACTGTTTTTT. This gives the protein CASSFGPNEKLFF.

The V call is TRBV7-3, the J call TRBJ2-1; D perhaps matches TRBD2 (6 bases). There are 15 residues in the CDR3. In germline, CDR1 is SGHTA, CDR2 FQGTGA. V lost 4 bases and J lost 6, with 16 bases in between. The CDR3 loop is CASSSLGGPGNEQFF. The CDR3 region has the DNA TGTGCCAGCAGCTCCCTGGGGGGTCCGGGCAATGAGCAGTTCTTC.

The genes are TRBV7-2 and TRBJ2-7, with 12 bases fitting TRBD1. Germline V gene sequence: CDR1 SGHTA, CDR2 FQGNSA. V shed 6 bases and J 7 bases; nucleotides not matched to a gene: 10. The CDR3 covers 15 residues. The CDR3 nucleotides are TGTGCCAGCAGAGGGTGGGGACAGGGGGCGAGAGAGCAGTACTTC. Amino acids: CASRGWGQGAREQYF. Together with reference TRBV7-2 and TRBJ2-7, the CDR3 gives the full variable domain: GAGVSQSPSNKVTEKGKDVELRCDPISGHTALYWYRQSLGQGLEFLIYFQGNSAPDKSGLPSDRFSAERTGGSVSTLTIQRTQQEDSAVYLCASRGWGQGAREQYFGPGTRLTVT.